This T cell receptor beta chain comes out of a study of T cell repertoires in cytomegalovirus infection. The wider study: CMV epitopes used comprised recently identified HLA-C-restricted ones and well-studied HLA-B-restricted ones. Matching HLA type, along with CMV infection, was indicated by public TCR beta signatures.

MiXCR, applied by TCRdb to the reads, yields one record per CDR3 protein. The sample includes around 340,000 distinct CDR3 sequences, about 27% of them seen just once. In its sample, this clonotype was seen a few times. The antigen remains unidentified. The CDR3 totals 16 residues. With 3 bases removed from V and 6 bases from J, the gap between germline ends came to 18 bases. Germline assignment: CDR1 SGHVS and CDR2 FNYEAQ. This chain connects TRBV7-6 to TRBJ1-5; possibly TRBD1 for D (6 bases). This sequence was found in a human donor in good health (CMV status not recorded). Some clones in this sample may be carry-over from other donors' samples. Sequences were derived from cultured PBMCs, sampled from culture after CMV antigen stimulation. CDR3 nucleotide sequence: TGTGCCAGCAGCTTCGACAGGAACTCCGATGCTCAGCCCCAGCATTTT. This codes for CASSFDRNSDAQPQHF.